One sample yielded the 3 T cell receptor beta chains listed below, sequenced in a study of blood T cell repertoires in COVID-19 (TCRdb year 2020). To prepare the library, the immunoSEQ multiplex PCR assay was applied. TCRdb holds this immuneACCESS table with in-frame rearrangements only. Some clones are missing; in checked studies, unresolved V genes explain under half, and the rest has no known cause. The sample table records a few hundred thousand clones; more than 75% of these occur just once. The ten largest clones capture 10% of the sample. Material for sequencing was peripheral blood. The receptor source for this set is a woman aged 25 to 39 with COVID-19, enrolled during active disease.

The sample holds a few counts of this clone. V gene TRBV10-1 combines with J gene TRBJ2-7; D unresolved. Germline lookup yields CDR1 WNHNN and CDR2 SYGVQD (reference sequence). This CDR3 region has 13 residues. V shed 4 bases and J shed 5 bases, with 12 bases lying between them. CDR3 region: CASSASRSDEQYF. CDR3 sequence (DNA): TGCGCCAGCAGTGCAAGCAGGTCCGACGAGCAGTACTTC.

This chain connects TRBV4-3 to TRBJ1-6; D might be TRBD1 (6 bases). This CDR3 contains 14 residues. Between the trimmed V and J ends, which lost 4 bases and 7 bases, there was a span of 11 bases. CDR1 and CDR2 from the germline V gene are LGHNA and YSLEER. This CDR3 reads CASSPARGNSPLHF. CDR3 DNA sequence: TGCGCCAGCAGCCCGGCCAGGGGCAATTCACCCCTCCACTTT.

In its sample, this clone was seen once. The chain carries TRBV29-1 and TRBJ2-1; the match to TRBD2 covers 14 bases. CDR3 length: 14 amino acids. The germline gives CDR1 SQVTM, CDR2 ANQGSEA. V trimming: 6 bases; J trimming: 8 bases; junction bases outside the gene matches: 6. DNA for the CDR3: TGCAGCGTGGCCGGGACTAGCGGGAGTTATGAGCAGTTCTTC. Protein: CSVAGTSGSYEQFF.